This TCR beta chain originates from a study of a mutant IDH1 vaccine in newly diagnosed glioma. On the study more broadly: The first vaccination came 4-6 weeks after radiotherapy alone, or with temozolomide cycles. The treated population exhibited a male proportion of approximately 62%, a female proportion of approximately 38%, and a mean age of around 40 years. Previous treatment comprised radiotherapy, temozolomide, or both, mostly both.

As regards this clone: What it binds is not known.

Produced via immunoSEQ multiplex PCR; TCRdb's table is partial and in-frame only. The sample carries nearly 35,000 clones, roughly 83% recorded once. Time point defined: week 5, during vaccination. Topical imiquimod accompanied each vaccine dose, which consisted of 300 ug of mutant IDH1 20-mer peptide. The astrocytomas were IDH1-mutant, ATRX-negative, and WHO grade 3 or 4. This receptor was identified in a man aged 30 to 45 with glioma. The sample in question was PBMCs, obtained from a glioma patient whose treatment included an IDH1 peptide vaccine.

The CDR3 here is CSVEDPGRTYEQYF. The CDR3 nucleotides are TGCAGCGTTGAAGACCCGGGACGGACATACGAGCAGTACTTC. The chain recombines TRBV29-1 with TRBJ2-7, with D perhaps TRBD1 or TRBD2 (5 bases each). CDR3 size: 14 residues. The V gene's germline CDR1 is SQVTM and CDR2 ANQGSEA. V lost 0 bases, J lost 4 bases, and 13 bases lay in between.